The next 13 T cell receptor beta chains were all read from a single sample in a study of shared clonotypes between healthy human individuals (dated by TCRdb to 2020 to 2021). Receptor libraries were prepared by the immunoSEQ multiplex PCR assay. TCRdb took this table from immuneACCESS and kept in-frame rearrangements with V and J called. Such tables lack part of the clones; where checked against another copy, unresolved V genes explain under half of the gap, and the rest is unexplained. This sample has some 1,600,000 clones in its table, and 95% to 99% of those were observed once. The ten largest clones capture 0.45% of the sample. The sequencing input was naive CD4+ T cells sorted from blood. The sample's cell subset or site label, decoded: CD45RA+ positively selected. The origin of the receptors is a man in his thirties or forties in good health.

The chain combines TRBV14 with TRBJ1-6; 11 nucleotides match TRBD1. This CDR3 is 16 amino acids long. Germline V gives CDR1 SGHDN, CDR2 FVKESK. The V segment lost 4 bases and the J segment 8 bases; nucleotides outside the gene matches: 7. DNA for the CDR3: TGTGCCAGCAGCCGCCGGACAGGGGGCTCGGATTCACCCCTCCACTTT. This gives the protein CASSRRTGGSDSPLHF.

The J gene is TRBJ2-1, the V gene TRBV5-1, with TRBD1 matching over 7 bases. Germline lookup yields CDR1 SGHRS and CDR2 YFSETQ. The CDR3 totals 16 residues. V lost 5 bases, J lost 0 bases, and 8 bases stayed unmatched. In nucleotides, the CDR3 is TGCGCCAGCAGTGCACAGGGGACGAGCTCCTACAATGAGCAGTTCTTC. It is translated as CASSAQGTSSYNEQFF.

The chain joins TRBV9 to TRBJ2-2; TRBD2 agrees at 10 bases. V dropped 3 bases and J dropped 4; count of bases not matched to a gene: 3. This CDR3 region has 15 residues. Germline CDR1 SGDLS, CDR2 YYNGEE. This CDR3 is CASSGSGRATGELFF. The CDR3 region has the DNA TGTGCCAGCAGCGGAAGCGGGAGGGCCACCGGGGAGCTGTTTTTT.

V gene TRBV6-6 combines with J gene TRBJ1-5, with 7 bases that match TRBD1. Per the germline V gene, CDR1 is MNHNY and CDR2 is SVGAGI (reference sequence). The trim removed 6 bases at V and 0 bases at J, leaving 5 bases unmatched. CDR3 length equals 15 residues. The CDR3 region has the DNA TGTGCCAGCAGAAGACAGGGACCTAGCAATCAGCCCCAGCATTTT. This codes for CASRRQGPSNQPQHF.

The chain links TRBV28 to TRBJ1-4, with D unclear. The CDR3 length is 16 residues. Trimming removed 3 bases at V and 5 bases at J, with 16 bases between. Germline V gene sequence: CDR1 MDHEN, CDR2 SYDVKM. CDR3 nucleotides: TGTGCCAGCAGTTTTCCGCCCCGGCAGCGGAATGAAAAACTGTTTTTT. It translates to CASSFPPRQRNEKLFF. The whole variable domain, filled in from reference TRBV28 and TRBJ1-4, reads DVKVTQSSRYLVKRTGEKVFLECVQDMDHENMFWYRQDPGLGLRLIYFSYDVKMKEKGDIPEGYSVSREKKERFSLILESASTNQTSMYLCASSFPPRQRNEKLFFGSGTQLSVL.

This clone occurred once. At the DNA level, this CDR3 is encoded by other sequences in the same sample as well. The rearrangement joins TRBV5-4 to TRBJ2-5; 11 positions agree with TRBD2. V shed 4 bases, J shed 0 bases, and the junction held 5 bases outside the gene matches. This CDR3 contains 16 residues. CDR1 and CDR2 from the germline V gene are SGHNT and YYREEE (reference sequence). The CDR3 spells CASSLGTSGNQETQYF. The CDR3 coding sequence is TGTGCCAGCAGCCTAGGGACTAGCGGCAACCAAGAGACCCAGTACTTC.

The V call is TRBV7-8, the J call TRBJ1-4, with D hard to call. The germline V gene encodes CDR1 SGHVS and CDR2 FQNEAQ. The CDR3 contains 16 residues. Trimming removed 2 bases from V and 7 bases from J, with 17 bases in between. The CDR3 loop reads CASSLNIGRSGEKLFF. CDR3 coding DNA: TGTGCCAGCAGCTTAAATATCGGTCGATCGGGTGAAAAACTGTTTTTT.

The chain carries TRBV5-4 and TRBJ1-4; D remains ambiguous. V shed 4 bases and J shed 5 bases, with 6 bases lying between them. The CDR3 has 12 residues. The germline V gene has CDR1 SGHNT and CDR2 YYREEE (reference sequence). The CDR3 loop reads CASSANNEKLFF. As DNA, the CDR3 is TGTGCCAGCAGCGCTAACAATGAAAAACTGTTTTTT.

The chain joins TRBV7-8 to TRBJ1-5, with TRBD1 matching over 7 bases. V shed 5 bases, J shed 3 bases, and the junction held 10 bases outside the gene matches. This CDR3 contains 16 residues. The V gene's germline CDR1 is SGHVS and CDR2 FQNEAQ. The CDR3 loop reads CASSTPGQPINQPQHF. In nucleotides, the CDR3 is TGTGCCAGCAGCACACCGGGACAGCCAATCAATCAGCCCCAGCATTTT.

The chain uses TRBV6-1 and TRBJ2-5, with D perhaps matching TRBD2 (6 bases). The CDR3 has 13 residues. V was pared by 4 bases and J by 5 bases, with 11 bases between. The germline V gene has CDR1 MNHNS and CDR2 SASEGT. Here the CDR3 reads CASSGQGGETQYF. DNA for the CDR3: TGTGCCAGCAGTGGGCAGGGAGGTGAGACCCAGTACTTC.

This rearrangement joins TRBV6-1 to TRBJ2-3; D gene uncertain. V was clipped by 9 bases and J by 1 base, with 14 bases between them. Germline values: CDR1 MNHNS, CDR2 SASEGT. CDR3 length equals 14 residues. In DNA, the CDR3 is TGTGCCAGTCCCACCCCCCCTGGCACAGATACGCAGTATTTT. Its protein is CASPTPPGTDTQYF.

V usage is TRBV18 and J usage is TRBJ2-2, with 8 positions matching TRBD1. CDR1 KGHSH and CDR2 LQKENI come from the germline V gene. Trimming removed 3 bases from V and 4 bases from J; junction bases left unmatched: 7. CDR3 size: 16 residues. CDR3 loop: CASSPSGGPGTGELFF. Written as DNA, the CDR3 is TGTGCCAGCTCACCGTCAGGGGGCCCGGGCACCGGGGAGCTGTTTTTT.

This chain connects TRBV6-6 to TRBJ1-4; D may be TRBD1 (5 bases). The CDR3 length is 13 residues. V was pared by 11 bases and J by 8 bases, with 18 bases between. CDR1 and CDR2 from the germline V gene are MNHNY and SVGAGI (reference sequence). CDR3 sequence reads: CAFGRDPGEKLFF. The CDR3 bases are TGTGCCTTCGGTAGGGACCCCGGGGAAAAACTGTTTTTT.